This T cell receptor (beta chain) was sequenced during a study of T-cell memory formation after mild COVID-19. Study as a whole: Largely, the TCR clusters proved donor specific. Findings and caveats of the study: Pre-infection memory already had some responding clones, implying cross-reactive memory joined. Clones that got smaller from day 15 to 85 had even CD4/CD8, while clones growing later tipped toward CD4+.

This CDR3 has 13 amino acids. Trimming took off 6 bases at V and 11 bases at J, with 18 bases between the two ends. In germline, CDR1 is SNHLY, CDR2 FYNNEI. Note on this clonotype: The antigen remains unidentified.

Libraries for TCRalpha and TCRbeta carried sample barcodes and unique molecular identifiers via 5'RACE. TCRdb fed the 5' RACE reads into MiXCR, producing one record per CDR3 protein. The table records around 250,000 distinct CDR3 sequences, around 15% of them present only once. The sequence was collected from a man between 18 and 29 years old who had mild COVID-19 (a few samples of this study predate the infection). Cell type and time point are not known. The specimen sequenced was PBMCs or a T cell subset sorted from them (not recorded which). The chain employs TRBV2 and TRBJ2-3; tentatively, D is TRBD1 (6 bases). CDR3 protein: CASRSDSSFVQYF. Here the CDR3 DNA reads TGTGCCAGCAGATCGGACAGTTCCTTCGTGCAGTATTTT.